This T cell receptor beta chain was sequenced for a study of blood T cell repertoires in COVID-19. Across the study: The United States, Italy and Spain provided the acute and convalescent COVID-19 samples. Sources were T cells, B-cell-depleted T cells, or PBMCs; the material itself was cDNA or gDNA.

As originally analysed: Estimation of nucleated cell counts was performed using reference gene primer amplification. Sequencing was performed with immunoSEQ multiplex PCR; in TCRdb, only in-frame clones are kept and a portion is missing. The V and J calls and the clone size are those of that table, but D and trimming were determined from the DNA. The sample records 150,000 to 160,000 clones, roughly 84% being singletons. The CDR3 covers 15 residues. Germline values: CDR1 SGDLS, CDR2 YYNGEE. V was cut by 3 bases and J by 0 bases, with 12 bases left in between. Sequencing was done on a sample of peripheral blood. The chain uses TRBV9 and TRBJ1-1; D unresolved. This receptor was identified in a woman between 55 and 75 years old with COVID-19, enrolled during active disease. The CDR3 region has the DNA TGTGCCAGCAGCGGGCAACAACGCTTGAACACTGAAGCTTTCTTT. Residues: CASSGQQRLNTEAFF.